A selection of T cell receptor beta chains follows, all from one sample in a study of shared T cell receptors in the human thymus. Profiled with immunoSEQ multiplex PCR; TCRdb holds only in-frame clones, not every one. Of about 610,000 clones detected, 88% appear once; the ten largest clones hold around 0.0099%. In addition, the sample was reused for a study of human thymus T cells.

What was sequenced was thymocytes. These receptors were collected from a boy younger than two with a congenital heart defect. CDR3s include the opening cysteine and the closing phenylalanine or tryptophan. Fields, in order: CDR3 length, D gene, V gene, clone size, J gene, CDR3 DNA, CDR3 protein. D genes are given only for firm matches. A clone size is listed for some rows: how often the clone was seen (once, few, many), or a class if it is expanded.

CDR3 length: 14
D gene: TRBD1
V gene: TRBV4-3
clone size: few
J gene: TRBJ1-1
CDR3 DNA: TGCGCCAGCAGCCACCACAGGGGGCACACTGAAGCTTTCTTT
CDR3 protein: CASSHHRGHTEAFF

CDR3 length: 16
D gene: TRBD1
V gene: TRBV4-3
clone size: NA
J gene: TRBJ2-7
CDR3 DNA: TGCGCCAGCAGCCAGGGCTCAGGACAGGGGAGACACGAGCAGTACTTC
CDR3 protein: CASSQGSGQGRHEQYF

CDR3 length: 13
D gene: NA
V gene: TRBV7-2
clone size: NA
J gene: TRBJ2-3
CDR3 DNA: TGTGCCGGTCAGGGGAAAGAGGCAGATACGCAGTATTTT
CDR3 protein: CAGQGKEADTQYF

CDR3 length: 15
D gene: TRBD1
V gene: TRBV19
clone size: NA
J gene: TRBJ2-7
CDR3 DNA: TGTGCCAGTAGTATAGGACAGGGAGCCCCCTACGAGCAGTACTTC
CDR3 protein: CASSIGQGAPYEQYF

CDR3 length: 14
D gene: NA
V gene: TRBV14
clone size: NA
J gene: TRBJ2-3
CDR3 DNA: TGTGCCAGCAGCCAAGATCGGTACAGAGATACGCAGTATTTT
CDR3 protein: CASSQDRYRDTQYF

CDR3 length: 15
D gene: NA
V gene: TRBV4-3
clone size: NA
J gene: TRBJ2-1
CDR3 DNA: TGCGCCAGCAGCCAAGAGTCTGGAGATTACAATGAGCAGTTCTTC
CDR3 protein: CASSQESGDYNEQFF

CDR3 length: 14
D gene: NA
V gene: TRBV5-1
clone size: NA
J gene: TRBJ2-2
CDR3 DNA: TGCGCCAGCAGTCCGGACAGCCACACCGGGGAGCTGTTTTTT
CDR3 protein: CASSPDSHTGELFF

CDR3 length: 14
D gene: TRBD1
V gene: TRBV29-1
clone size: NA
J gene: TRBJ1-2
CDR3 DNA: TGCAGCGTGGACGCTGGGACAGGGGGCGATGGCTACACCTTC
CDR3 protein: CSVDAGTGGDGYTF

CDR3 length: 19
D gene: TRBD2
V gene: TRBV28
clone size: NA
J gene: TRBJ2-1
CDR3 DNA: TGTGCCAGCAGTTTCCCCTGGGAGTCTAGCGGGAGGGCCCACAATGAGCAGTTCTTC
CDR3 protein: CASSFPWESSGRAHNEQFF

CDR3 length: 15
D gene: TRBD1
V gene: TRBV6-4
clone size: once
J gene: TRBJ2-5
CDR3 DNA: TGTGCCAGCAGTGCCGGGACAGGGTTTAATGAGACCCAGTACTTC
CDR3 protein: CASSAGTGFNETQYF

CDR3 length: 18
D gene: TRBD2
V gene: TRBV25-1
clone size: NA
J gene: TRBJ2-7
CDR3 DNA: TGTGCCAGCAGTGGGGGGGGTGTTGCGGGAGGGCCCCGGTACGAGCAGTACTTC
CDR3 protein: CASSGGGVAGGPRYEQYF

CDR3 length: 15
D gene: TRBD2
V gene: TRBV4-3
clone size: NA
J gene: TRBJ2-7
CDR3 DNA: TGCGCCAGCAGCCAAGATCGGGGGGGGCTTCACGAGCAGTACTTC
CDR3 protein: CASSQDRGGLHEQYF

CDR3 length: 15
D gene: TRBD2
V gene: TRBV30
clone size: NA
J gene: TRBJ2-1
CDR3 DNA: TGTGCCTGGATTCCCAGCGGGAGCTCCTACAATGAGCAGTTCTTC
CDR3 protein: CAWIPSGSSYNEQFF

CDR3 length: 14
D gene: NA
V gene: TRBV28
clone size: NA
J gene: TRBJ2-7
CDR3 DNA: TGTGCCAGCAGAGGGGGGAGGGAGGGATACGAGCAGTACTTC
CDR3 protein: CASRGGREGYEQYF

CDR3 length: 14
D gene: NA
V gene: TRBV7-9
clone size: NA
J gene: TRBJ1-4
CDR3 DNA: TGTGCATGGCCGCGGAGCCCAACTAATGAAAAACTGTTTTTT
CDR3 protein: CAWPRSPTNEKLFF

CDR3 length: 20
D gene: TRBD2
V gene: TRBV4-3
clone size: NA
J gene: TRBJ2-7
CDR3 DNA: TGCGCCAGCAGCCAAGCCCACAACAGGGCGGGAGGCCATTACTCCTACGAGCAGTACTTC
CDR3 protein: CASSQAHNRAGGHYSYEQYF

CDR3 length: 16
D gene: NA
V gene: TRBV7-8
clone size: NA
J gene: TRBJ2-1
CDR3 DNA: TGTGCCAGCAGCCCCGAGCGGAGCAGCTCCTACAATGAGCAGTTCTTC
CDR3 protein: CASSPERSSSYNEQFF

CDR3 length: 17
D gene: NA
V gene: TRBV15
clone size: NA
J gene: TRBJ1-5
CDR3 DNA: TGTGCCACCAGCGACAGAATGGGGCCATGGGGTACTCAGCCCCAGCATTTT
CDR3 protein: CATSDRMGPWGTQPQHF

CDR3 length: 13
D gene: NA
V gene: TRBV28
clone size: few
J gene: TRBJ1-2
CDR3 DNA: TGTGCCAGCAGTTTCAGGTCAGGGGATGGCTACACCTTC
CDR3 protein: CASSFRSGDGYTF

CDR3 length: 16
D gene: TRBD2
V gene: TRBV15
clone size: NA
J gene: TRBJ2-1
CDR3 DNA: TGTGCCACCAGCAGTCCTCTAGCGGGCTCCTACAATGAGCAGTTCTTC
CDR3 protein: CATSSPLAGSYNEQFF

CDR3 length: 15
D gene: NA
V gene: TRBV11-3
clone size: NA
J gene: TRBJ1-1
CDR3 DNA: TGTGCCAGCAGCCCAAGGGAGACTTTGAACACTGAAGCTTTCTTT
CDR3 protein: CASSPRETLNTEAFF

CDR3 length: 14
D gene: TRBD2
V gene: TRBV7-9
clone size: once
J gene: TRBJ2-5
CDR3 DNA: TGTGCCAGCAGCCTGCTGGGAGGGCGGGAGACCCAGTACTTC
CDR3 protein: CASSLLGGRETQYF

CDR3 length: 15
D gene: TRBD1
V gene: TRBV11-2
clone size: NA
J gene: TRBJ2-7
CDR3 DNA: TGTGCCAGCAGCCATAGTGGGACAGGCCGGTACGAGCAGTACTTC
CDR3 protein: CASSHSGTGRYEQYF

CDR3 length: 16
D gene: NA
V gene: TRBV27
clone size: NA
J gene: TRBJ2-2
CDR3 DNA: TGTGCCAGCAGTTTAAAAGAGACACCGAACACCGGGGAGCTGTTTTTT
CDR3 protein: CASSLKETPNTGELFF

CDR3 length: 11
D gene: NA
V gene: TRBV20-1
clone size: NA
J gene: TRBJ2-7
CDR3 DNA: TGCAGTGCTAGAACAGGGTACGAGCAGTACTTC
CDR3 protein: CSARTGYEQYF

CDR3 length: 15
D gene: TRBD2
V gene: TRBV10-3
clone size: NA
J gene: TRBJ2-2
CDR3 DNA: TGTGCCATCAGGAACGGGACTAGCAACACCGGGGAGCTGTTTTTT
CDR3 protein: CAIRNGTSNTGELFF

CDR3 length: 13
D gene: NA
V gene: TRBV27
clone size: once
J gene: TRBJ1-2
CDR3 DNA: TGTGCCAGCAGTTACAGGGACGGCTATGGCTACACCTTC
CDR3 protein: CASSYRDGYGYTF

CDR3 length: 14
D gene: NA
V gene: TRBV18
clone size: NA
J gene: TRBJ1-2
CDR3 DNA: TGTGCCAGCTCATCGGACACCCATAACTATGGCTACACCTTC
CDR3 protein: CASSSDTHNYGYTF

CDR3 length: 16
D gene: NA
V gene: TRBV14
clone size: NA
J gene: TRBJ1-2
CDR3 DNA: TGTGCCAGCAGCTTTGTCCTACAGGGAATTAACTATGGCTACACCTTC
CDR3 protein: CASSFVLQGINYGYTF

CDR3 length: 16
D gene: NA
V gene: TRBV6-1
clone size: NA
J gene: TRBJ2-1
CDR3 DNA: TGTGCCAGCAGTGAAAGTAGGAGGGGCTCCTACAATGAGCAGTTCTTC
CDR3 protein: CASSESRRGSYNEQFF

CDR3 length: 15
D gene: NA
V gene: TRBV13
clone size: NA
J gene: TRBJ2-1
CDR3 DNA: TGTGCCAGCAGCCCTACTAGCAGCTCCTACAATGAGCAGTTCTTC
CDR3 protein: CASSPTSSSYNEQFF

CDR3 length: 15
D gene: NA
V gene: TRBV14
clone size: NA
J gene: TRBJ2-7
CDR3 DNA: TGTGCCAGCAGCCAGTCCCCGAAAGGGGACTACGAGCAGTACTTC
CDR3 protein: CASSQSPKGDYEQYF

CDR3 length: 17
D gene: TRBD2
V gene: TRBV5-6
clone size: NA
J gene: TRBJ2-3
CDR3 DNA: TGTGCCAGCAGCTTTCCTAGCGGGAGGGCCGGGACAGATACGCAGTATTTT
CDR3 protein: CASSFPSGRAGTDTQYF

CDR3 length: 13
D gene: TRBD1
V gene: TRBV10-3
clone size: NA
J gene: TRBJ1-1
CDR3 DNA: TGTGCCATCAGTGAGTTAGGGGGCTCCAGGGCTTTCTTT
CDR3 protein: CAISELGGSRAFF

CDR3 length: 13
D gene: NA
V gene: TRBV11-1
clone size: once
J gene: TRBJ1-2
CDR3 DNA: TGTGCCAGCAGCAGGACGGTCTCGGGGGGCTACACCTTC
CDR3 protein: CASSRTVSGGYTF

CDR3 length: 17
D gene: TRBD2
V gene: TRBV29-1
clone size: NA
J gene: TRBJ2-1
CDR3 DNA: TGCAGCGTTTGGGTGCGGGAGGGTAGGAGCTCCTACAATGAGCAGTTCTTC
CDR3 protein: CSVWVREGRSSYNEQFF

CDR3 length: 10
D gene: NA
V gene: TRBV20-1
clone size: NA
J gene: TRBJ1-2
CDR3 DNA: TGCAGTGCCAGTAACTATGGCTACACCTTC
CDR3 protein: CSASNYGYTF

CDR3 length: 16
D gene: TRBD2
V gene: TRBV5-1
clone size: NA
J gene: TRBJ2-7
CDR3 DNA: TGCGCCAGCAGCCCGACTAGCGGGAGGGTTCCCTACGAGCAGTACTTC
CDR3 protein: CASSPTSGRVPYEQYF